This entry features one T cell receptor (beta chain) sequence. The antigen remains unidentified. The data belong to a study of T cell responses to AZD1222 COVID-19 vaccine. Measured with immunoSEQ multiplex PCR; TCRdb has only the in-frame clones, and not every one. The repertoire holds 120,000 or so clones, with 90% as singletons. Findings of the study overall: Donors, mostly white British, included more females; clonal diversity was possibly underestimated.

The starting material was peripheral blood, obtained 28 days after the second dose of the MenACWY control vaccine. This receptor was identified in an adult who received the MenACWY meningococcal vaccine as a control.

In DNA form, the CDR3 reads TGTGCCAGCAGAAACCCGGGGGCAGATACGCAGTATTTT. This gives the protein CASRNPGADTQYF. The chain couples TRBV6-6 to TRBJ2-3, with D possibly TRBD2 on 6 matching bases. The length of the CDR3 is 13 residues. The V and J ends lost 6 bases and 4 bases respectively, with 11 bases between them. Germline CDR1 and CDR2: MNHNY and SVGAGI (reference sequence).